Listed below are T cell receptor beta chains from one sample, sequenced in a study of cytomegalovirus exposure and HLA in healthy donors. Using immunoSEQ multiplex PCR, the repertoire was profiled, and TCRdb retains in-frame clones only, with some absent. This sample yields about 100,000 clones, of which under 90% are seen a single time; about 4.4% belongs to the top ten. The material sequenced was PBMCs. The receptors originated from a woman aged 65 to 85 in good health and CMV-seropositive. Each CDR3 is given with its conserved first and last residue. Each record gives: J gene, clone size, D gene, V gene, CDR3 protein, CDR3 DNA. A D gene is named only where the DNA matches it firmly. The size of a clone is reported for some rows only, either as once, few or many, or as a class for expanded clones.

>TRBJ1-2|NA|TRBD1|TRBV5-4
CASSANRDRASGTF
TGTGCCAGCAGCGCTAACCGGGACAGGGCATCGGGCACCTTC
>TRBJ1-3|NA|NA|TRBV15
CATSRDQSGNTIYF
TGTGCCACCAGCAGAGATCAGTCTGGAAACACCATATATTTT
>TRBJ2-3|NA|TRBD2|TRBV2
CASKTSGSTDTQYF
TGTGCCAGCAAAACTAGCGGGTCCACAGATACGCAGTATTTT
>TRBJ2-1|NA|TRBD2|TRBV7-2
CASSLVPLAGNEQFF
TGTGCCAGCAGCTTAGTCCCGCTAGCGGGCAATGAGCAGTTCTTC
>TRBJ1-6|NA|TRBD1|TRBV19
CASSIGDRGNSPLHF
TGTGCCAGTAGTATCGGAGACAGGGGGAATTCACCCCTCCACTTT
>TRBJ2-1|NA|NA|TRBV18
CASSPRRGAYNEQFF
TGTGCCAGCTCACCGCGCCGGGGAGCGTACAATGAGCAGTTCTTC
>TRBJ2-2|NA|TRBD1|TRBV5-1
CASSLRTGDTGELFF
TGCGCCAGCAGCTTGAGGACAGGGGACACCGGGGAGCTGTTTTTT
>TRBJ2-7|NA|NA|TRBV25-1
CASTRTAIPYEQYF
TGTGCCAGCACCAGGACAGCTATACCTTACGAGCAGTACTTC
>TRBJ2-1|NA|TRBD2|TRBV6-1
CASSGEAGVSEQFF
TGTGCCAGCAGTGGGGAAGCGGGAGTGAGTGAGCAGTTCTTC
>TRBJ2-7|NA|NA|TRBV10-3
CAISGARERVYEQYF
TGTGCCATCTCAGGGGCGCGGGAGAGGGTCTACGAGCAGTACTTC
>TRBJ2-2|NA|NA|TRBV9
CASSAGTPNTGELFF
TGTGCCAGCAGCGCCGGGACTCCGAACACCGGGGAGCTGTTTTTT
>TRBJ2-7|NA|NA|TRBV9
CASSPSPTDSYEQYF
TGTGCCAGCAGCCCAAGCCCCACTGATTCCTACGAGCAGTACTTC
>TRBJ1-1|few|NA|TRBV7-2
CASSARTGLGTEAFF
TGTGCCAGCAGCGCCCGAACAGGGTTGGGTACTGAAGCTTTCTTT
>TRBJ2-2|NA|NA|TRBV7-2
CASSSAGAVTSRTGELFF
TGTGCCAGCAGCTCCGCCGGAGCGGTCACTTCGAGAACCGGGGAGCTGTTTTTT
>TRBJ1-1|NA|NA|TRBV7-9
CSSSLASGVEAFF
TGTTCCAGCAGCTTAGCGTCGGGGGTAGAAGCTTTCTTT
>TRBJ2-4|NA|TRBD1|TRBV7-8
CASSIQGDGIQYF
TGTGCCAGCAGCATACAGGGGGACGGCATTCAGTACTTC
>TRBJ2-5|NA|NA|TRBV6-1
CASSEVGGRGIETQYF
TGTGCCAGCAGTGAAGTGGGCGGTAGGGGAATAGAGACCCAGTACTTC
>TRBJ2-6|NA|NA|TRBV5-8
CASSLGLSSGANVLTF
TGTGCCAGCAGCTTGGGCCTCAGCTCTGGGGCCAACGTCCTGACTTTC
>TRBJ1-3|NA|NA|TRBV5-5
CASSLVGGTGNTIYF
TGTGCCAGCAGCTTGGTCGGGGGGACTGGAAACACCATATATTTT
>TRBJ1-1|NA|NA|TRBV18
CASSQGQTGNTEAFF
TGTGCCAGCTCTCAGGGGCAAACAGGGAACACTGAAGCTTTCTTT
>TRBJ1-1|NA|NA|TRBV18
CASSPIEANTEAFF
TGTGCCAGCTCACCTATCGAAGCGAACACTGAAGCTTTCTTT
>TRBJ2-2|NA|NA|TRBV30
CAWSGNSNTGELFF
TGTGCCTGGAGTGGGAACAGCAACACCGGGGAGCTGTTTTTT
>TRBJ2-4|once|NA|TRBV11-1
CASSQSRGKNIQYF
TGTGCCAGCAGCCAATCCCGGGGGAAAAACATTCAGTACTTC
>TRBJ2-5|NA|NA|TRBV7-2
CASSFYGSGETQYF
TGTGCCAGCAGCTTTTATGGGAGCGGGGAGACCCAGTACTTC
>TRBJ2-3|NA|NA|TRBV6-4
CASSRSGLDYSTDTQYF
TGTGCCAGCTCGCGATCGGGCCTCGACTATAGCACAGATACGCAGTATTTT
>TRBJ2-7|NA|NA|TRBV7-2
CASSLEQGYEQYF
TGTGCCAGCAGCTTAGAGCAGGGTTACGAGCAGTACTTC
>TRBJ1-3|few|NA|TRBV5-1
CASSHTGKGSGNTIYF
TGCGCCAGCAGCCATACAGGGAAGGGTTCTGGAAACACCATATATTTT
>TRBJ2-7|once|TRBD2|TRBV10-1
CASSDGGSSYEQYF
TGCGCCAGCAGTGACGGCGGGAGCTCCTACGAGCAGTACTTC
>TRBJ2-7|few|NA|TRBV18
CASSLSRGYEQYF
TGTGCCAGCTCACTATCCAGGGGTTACGAGCAGTACTTC
>TRBJ2-7|NA|TRBD1|TRBV23-1
CASSQPVGTDSYEQYF
TGCGCCAGCAGTCAACCGGTCGGGACAGATTCCTACGAGCAGTACTTC
>TRBJ1-1|NA|TRBD1|TRBV10-2
CASSPMGTGSGEAFF
TGCGCCAGCAGCCCGATGGGGACAGGGAGCGGTGAAGCTTTCTTT
>TRBJ2-1|few|TRBD1|TRBV5-4
CASSLPMSQGARNEQFF
TGTGCCAGCAGCCTGCCGATGAGTCAGGGGGCGAGAAATGAGCAGTTCTTC
>TRBJ2-1|NA|TRBD1|TRBV28
CASTVRGGRSYNEQFF
TGTGCCAGCACCGTCAGAGGGGGCAGGTCCTACAATGAGCAGTTCTTC
>TRBJ2-7|few|TRBD1|TRBV9
CASSVGTGKSYEQYF
TGTGCCAGCAGCGTAGGGACAGGGAAAAGCTACGAGCAGTACTTC
>TRBJ2-7|NA|TRBD2|TRBV6-6
CASRRLSGSSYEQYF
TGTGCCAGCAGACGACTTAGCGGGAGCTCCTACGAGCAGTACTTC
>TRBJ2-7|few|TRBD2|TRBV4-1
CASSQESGAAGGPHYEQYF
TGCGCCAGCAGCCAAGAATCTGGGGCGGCGGGAGGGCCTCACTACGAGCAGTACTTC
>TRBJ2-1|NA|NA|TRBV19
CASSQGSWQFF
TGTGCCAGTAGTCAGGGTAGTTGGCAGTTCTTC
>TRBJ1-6|NA|NA|TRBV28
CASRQIANSPLHF
TGTGCCAGCAGACAGATCGCTAATTCACCCCTCCACTTT
>TRBJ2-6|once|NA|TRBV27
CASSLMWASGANVLTF
TGTGCCAGCAGTTTAATGTGGGCCTCTGGGGCCAACGTCCTGACTTTC
>TRBJ2-7|NA|TRBD2|TRBV11-3
CASSLRLAGPSYEQYF
TGTGCCAGCAGCTTAAGGCTAGCGGGGCCCTCCTACGAGCAGTACTTC
>TRBJ2-5|NA|NA|TRBV28
CASTIPGGVQETQYF
TGTGCCAGCACCATCCCGGGGGGCGTGCAAGAGACCCAGTACTTC
>TRBJ2-7|few|NA|TRBV2
CASSPTVAGEQYF
TGTGCCAGCAGCCCGACCGTTGCGGGCGAGCAGTACTTC
>TRBJ2-5|NA|TRBD2|TRBV6-6
CASSPSGVTQYF
TGTGCCAGCAGTCCCAGCGGGGTGACCCAGTACTTC
>TRBJ2-7|NA|TRBD2|TRBV7-2
CASSRLAGTYEQYF
TGTGCCAGCAGCAGGCTAGCGGGAACCTACGAGCAGTACTTC
>TRBJ1-1|NA|TRBD1|TRBV7-3
CASSRDRFSTEAFF
TGTGCCAGCAGCCGGGACAGGTTTAGCACTGAAGCTTTCTTT
>TRBJ2-7|NA|NA|TRBV11-2
CASSFEQSTRGYEQYF
TGTGCCAGCAGCTTCGAACAGTCGACGCGGGGCTACGAGCAGTACTTC